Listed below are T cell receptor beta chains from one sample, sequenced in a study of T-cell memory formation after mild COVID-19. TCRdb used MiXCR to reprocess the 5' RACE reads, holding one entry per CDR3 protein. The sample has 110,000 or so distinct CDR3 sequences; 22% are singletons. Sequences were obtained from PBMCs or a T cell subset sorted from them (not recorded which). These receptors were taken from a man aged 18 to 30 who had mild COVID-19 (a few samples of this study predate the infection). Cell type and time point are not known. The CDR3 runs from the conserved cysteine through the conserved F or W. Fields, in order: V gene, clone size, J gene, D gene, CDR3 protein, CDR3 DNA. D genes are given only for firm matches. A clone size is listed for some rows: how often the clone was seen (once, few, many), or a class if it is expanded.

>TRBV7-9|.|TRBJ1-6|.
CASSLTAYGSPLHF
TGTGCCAGCAGCTTGACAGCCTATGGTTCACCCCTCCACTTT
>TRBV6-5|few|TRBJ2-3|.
CASSWSEGGDTQYF
TGTGCCAGCAGTTGGTCCGAGGGCGGAGATACGCAGTATTTT
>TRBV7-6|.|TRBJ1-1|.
CASSLVGGGDTEAFF
TGTGCCAGCAGCTTAGTGGGGGGCGGGGACACTGAAGCTTTCTTT
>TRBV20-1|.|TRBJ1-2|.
CSARGTGTEFLNYGYTF
TGCAGTGCCAGGGGTACCGGGACGGAATTCCTTAACTATGGCTACACCTTC
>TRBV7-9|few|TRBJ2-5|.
CASSPPVVGRETQYF
TGTGCCAGCAGCCCTCCGGTCGTCGGGCGAGAGACCCAGTACTTC
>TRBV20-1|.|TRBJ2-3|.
CSGLSAGTGTDTQYF
TGCAGTGGCCTCTCGGCGGGGACTGGCACAGATACGCAGTATTTT
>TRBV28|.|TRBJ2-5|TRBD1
CASSYDRGQETQYF
TGTGCCAGCAGTTATGACAGGGGACAAGAGACCCAGTACTTC
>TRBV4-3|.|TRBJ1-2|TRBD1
CASSLPGQGSAGYTF
TGCGCCAGCAGCCTTCCGGGACAGGGGTCTGCTGGCTACACCTTC
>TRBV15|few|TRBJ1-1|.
CATSRENTEAFF
TGTGCCACCAGCAGAGAGAACACTGAAGCTTTCTTT
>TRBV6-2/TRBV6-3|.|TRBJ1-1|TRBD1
CASTRGLLGNTEAFF
TGTGCCAGCACCAGGGGGCTTCTAGGGAACACTGAAGCTTTCTTT
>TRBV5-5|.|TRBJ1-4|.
CASSFEGNEKLFF
TGTGCCAGCAGCTTTGAGGGTAATGAAAAACTGTTTTTT
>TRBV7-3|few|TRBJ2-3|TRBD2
CASSQASGGAADTQYF
TGTGCCAGCAGCCAGGCTAGCGGGGGGGCCGCAGATACGCAGTATTTT
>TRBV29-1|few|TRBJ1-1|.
CSVRPADRNTEAFF
TGCAGCGTCCGACCGGCAGACAGGAACACTGAAGCTTTCTTT
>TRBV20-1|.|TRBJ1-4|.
CSAPSIPQGEKLFF
TGCAGTGCCCCGTCCATTCCTCAAGGTGAAAAACTGTTTTTT
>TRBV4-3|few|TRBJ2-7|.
CASSQLTGRYEQYF
TGCGCCAGCAGCCAACTTACAGGACGCTACGAGCAGTACTTC
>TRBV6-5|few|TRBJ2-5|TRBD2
CASGPSGGSQETQYF
TGTGCCAGCGGACCTAGCGGGGGGTCTCAAGAGACCCAGTACTTC
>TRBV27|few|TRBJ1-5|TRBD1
CASSTDRGRQPQHF
TGTGCCAGCAGCACGGACAGGGGGCGGCAGCCCCAGCATTTT
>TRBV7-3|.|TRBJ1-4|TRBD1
CASTCRGTVVTNEKLFF
TGTGCCAGCACTTGCAGGGGGACAGTCGTGACTAATGAAAAACTGTTTTTT
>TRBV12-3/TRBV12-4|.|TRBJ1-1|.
CASSWEGNTEAFF
TGTGCCAGCAGTTGGGAGGGGAACACTGAAGCTTTCTTT
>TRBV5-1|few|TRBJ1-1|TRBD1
CASSPGQGAYLVNTEAFF
TGCGCCAGCAGCCCGGGACAGGGGGCTTATCTCGTCAACACTGAAGCTTTCTTT
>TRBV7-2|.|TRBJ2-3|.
CASSWAGDPTDTQYF
TGTGCCAGCAGCTGGGCAGGGGACCCCACAGATACGCAGTATTTT
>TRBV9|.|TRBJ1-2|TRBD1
CASSESRTGGSYGYTF
TGTGCCAGCAGCGAGAGCCGGACAGGGGGCAGCTATGGCTACACCTTC
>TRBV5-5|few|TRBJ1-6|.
CASSVAAGMGTPLHF
TGTGCCAGCAGCGTGGCGGCGGGAATGGGGACACCCCTCCACTTT
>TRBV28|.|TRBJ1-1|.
CATELFGNTEAFF
TGTGCCACCGAGCTTTTCGGGAACACTGAAGCTTTCTTT
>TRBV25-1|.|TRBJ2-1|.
CASSGYPNEQFF
TGTGCCAGCAGTGGTTACCCCAATGAGCAGTTCTTC
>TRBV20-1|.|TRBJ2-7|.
CSARDRQTYEQYF
TGCAGTGCTAGAGACAGGCAGACCTACGAGCAGTACTTC
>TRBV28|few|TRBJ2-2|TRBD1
CASSTPGQFFTGELFF
TGTGCCAGCAGCACTCCGGGACAGTTTTTCACCGGGGAGCTGTTTTTT
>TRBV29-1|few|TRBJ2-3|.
CSVDQGTDTQYF
TGCAGCGTTGATCAGGGGACAGATACGCAGTATTTT
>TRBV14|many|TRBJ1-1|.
CASSQDGAGWTEAFF
TGTGCCAGCAGCCAAGATGGGGCAGGGTGGACTGAAGCTTTCTTT
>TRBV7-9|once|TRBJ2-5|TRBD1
CASSWGQVGVGETQYF
TGTGCCAGCAGCTGGGGACAGGTTGGAGTGGGGGAGACCCAGTACTTC
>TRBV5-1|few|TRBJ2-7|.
CASSFGGHLFGFEQYF
TGCGCCAGCAGCTTTGGTGGGCATCTGTTCGGCTTCGAGCAGTACTTC
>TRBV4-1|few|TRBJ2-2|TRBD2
CASSQVSPSGTGELFF
TGCGCCAGCAGCCAAGTCAGTCCTAGCGGAACCGGGGAGCTGTTTTTT
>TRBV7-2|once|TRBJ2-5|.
CASSSPGALRETQYF
TGTGCCAGCAGCTCCCCGGGGGCGCTCAGAGAGACCCAGTACTTC
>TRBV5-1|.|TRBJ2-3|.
CASSDGGNTDTQYF
TGCGCCAGCAGCGACGGGGGAAACACAGATACGCAGTATTTT
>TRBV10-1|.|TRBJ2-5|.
CASSSDSQETQYF
TGCGCCAGCAGCTCCGACAGCCAAGAGACCCAGTACTTC
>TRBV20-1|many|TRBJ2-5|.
CSAGASGAETQYF
TGCAGTGCGGGGGCTAGTGGGGCCGAGACCCAGTACTTC
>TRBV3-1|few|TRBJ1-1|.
CASSQPLSRVGTEAFF
TGTGCCAGCAGCCAACCCCTTAGCAGGGTGGGTACTGAAGCTTTCTTT
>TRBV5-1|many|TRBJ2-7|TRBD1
CASSPAGTGGYEQYF
TGCGCCAGCAGTCCTGCCGGGACAGGGGGCTACGAGCAGTACTTC
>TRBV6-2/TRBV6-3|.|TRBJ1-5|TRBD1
CASRTQDRANWQPQHF
TGTGCCAGCAGAACCCAGGACAGGGCGAATTGGCAGCCCCAGCATTTT
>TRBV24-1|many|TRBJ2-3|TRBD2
CATSGGLASDTQYF
TGTGCCACCAGTGGGGGACTAGCCTCGGATACGCAGTATTTT
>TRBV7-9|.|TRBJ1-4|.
CASSRRGSTNEKLFF
TGTGCCAGCAGCCGTAGGGGGAGTACTAATGAAAAACTGTTTTTT
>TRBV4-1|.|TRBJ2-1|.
CASSQVRDNEQFF
TGCGCCAGCAGCCAAGTTAGAGACAATGAGCAGTTCTTC
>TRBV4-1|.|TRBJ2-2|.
CASSQADNRAELFF
TGCGCCAGCAGCCAAGCGGACAACCGGGCGGAGCTGTTTTTT
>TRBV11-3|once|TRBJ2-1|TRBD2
CASSRQGLAGGNEQFF
TGTGCCAGCAGCCGCCAGGGACTAGCGGGGGGTAATGAGCAGTTCTTC
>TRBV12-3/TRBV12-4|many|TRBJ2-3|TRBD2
CASSPRAGVADTQYF
TGTGCCAGTTCGCCTCGTGCGGGGGTAGCGGATACGCAGTATTTT
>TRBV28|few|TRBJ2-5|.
CASRPSDYHRETQYF
TGTGCCAGCAGACCTTCGGACTACCATCGGGAGACCCAGTACTTC
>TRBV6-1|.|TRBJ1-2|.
CASSEPSLYGYTF
TGTGCCAGCTCCGAGCCCTCGTTGTATGGCTACACCTTC
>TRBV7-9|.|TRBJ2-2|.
CASSISGELFF
TGTGCCAGCAGTATATCCGGGGAGCTGTTTTTT
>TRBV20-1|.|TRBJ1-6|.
CSARDPLAISPLHF
TGCAGTGCTAGAGATCCGCTTGCCATTTCACCCCTCCACTTT